The 18 T cell receptor beta chains listed next were all sequenced from one sample in a study of blood T cell repertoires in COVID-19. This table comes from immunoSEQ multiplex PCR, and its TCRdb copy is limited to in-frame clones, with some not included. This table has 150,000 to 200,000 clones, 94% appearing once. What was sequenced was peripheral blood. The origin of the receptors is a man aged 25 to 40 with COVID-19, enrolled during active disease.

The genes are TRBV19 and TRBJ2-6; D unclear. Germline V gene data show CDR1 as LNHDA and CDR2 as SQIVND (reference sequence). There are 15 residues in the CDR3. Trimming shortened V by 3 bases and J by 4 bases, and 10 bases separated the two germline ends. CDR3 region: CASSIEVRGANVLTF. CDR3 nucleotides: TGTGCCAGTAGTATTGAGGTACGGGGGGCCAACGTCCTGACTTTC.

The sample holds a few counts of this clone. The chain employs TRBV6-6 and TRBJ1-2; the match to TRBD1 covers 9 bases. CDR1 is MNHNY, CDR2 SVGAGI, per germline (reference sequence). The CDR3 extends over 15 amino acids. V lost 4 bases, J lost 8 bases, and 11 bases stayed unmatched. The CDR3 DNA follows: TGTGCCAGCAGTTCGGGACAGGGTAGCCTTCAGGGCTACACCTTC. Residues: CASSSGQGSLQGYTF.

V usage is TRBV19 and J usage is TRBJ2-7; the match to TRBD2 covers 9 bases. The V gene's germline CDR1 is LNHDA and CDR2 SQIVND (reference sequence). The ends lost 8 bases at V and 0 bases at J; junction bases unmatched: 8. The CDR3 loop spans 15 amino acids. In DNA form, the CDR3 reads TGTGCCAGTGCGGGGGGGGCAGGGATCTCCTACGAGCAGTACTTC. Encoded protein: CASAGGAGISYEQYF.

The chain links TRBV6-6 to TRBJ1-1, with D maybe TRBD1 (5 bases). Trimming removed 7 bases from V and 3 bases from J, with 18 bases in between. Germline V gene sequence: CDR1 MNHNY, CDR2 SVGAGI (reference sequence). The CDR3 covers 15 residues. CDR3 nucleotides: TGTGCCAGCACCCCTATAAGTGGGGGGGACACTGAAGCTTTCTTT. Translated: CASTPISGGDTEAFF.

The chain has TRBV9 and TRBJ1-1; 9 bases map to TRBD1. The CDR3 is made up of 15 amino acids. The V and J ends lost 4 bases and 5 bases, in that order; junction bases with no gene match: 9. The germline V gene has CDR1 SGDLS and CDR2 YYNGEE. The CDR3 loop is CASSSTTGGYTEAFF. The CDR3, as DNA: TGTGCCAGCAGCTCCACAACAGGGGGCTATACTGAAGCTTTCTTT.

This sequence joins TRBV4-1 and TRBJ1-5; no firm D call. Germline V gives CDR1 MGHRA, CDR2 YSYEKL. Trimming stripped 0 bases from V and 3 bases from J, with 9 bases between. The CDR3 is 15 amino acids. DNA of the CDR3: TGCGCCAGCAGCCAAGATTCCGGGTACAATCAGCCCCAGCATTTT. Translating gives CASSQDSGYNQPQHF.

The rearrangement links TRBV19 to TRBJ2-3, with D maybe TRBD1 (5 bases). The CDR3 contains 14 residues. Trimming shortened V by 3 bases and J by 6 bases, and 13 bases separated the two germline ends. Per germline, CDR1 LNHDA and CDR2 SQIVND (reference sequence). The CDR3 DNA reads as TGTGCCAGTAGTATGGTGGCAGGGAAGGATACGCAGTATTTT. This codes for CASSMVAGKDTQYF.

The chain links TRBV7-9 to TRBJ2-2, with 7 nucleotides matching TRBD2. CDR3 size: 17 residues. Losses at the gene ends were 2 bases for V and 0 bases for J; bases not matched to a gene: 6. Germline V lookup: CDR1 SEHNR, CDR2 FQNEAQ (reference sequence). This CDR3 is CASSLLRGTTNTGELFF. The CDR3 DNA reads TGTGCCAGCAGCTTACTGCGGGGGACTACGAACACCGGGGAGCTGTTTTTT.

The chain is built from TRBV10-2 and TRBJ1-5; tentative D call: TRBD1 (6 bases). Germline CDR1 WSHSY, CDR2 SAAADI. This CDR3 comprises 14 residues. V was shortened by 6 bases and J by 3 bases, with 12 bases between the two germline ends. The CDR3: CASRPGQNNQPQHF. For the CDR3, the DNA is TGCGCCAGCAGACCAGGACAGAACAATCAGCCCCAGCATTTT.

The table lists this clone with a few counts. One end of the junction fails to match germline, which may point to a read error. CDR3 region: CASSLDSYYEQYF. The CDR3 region has the DNA TGCGCCAGCAGTTTGGACAGTTACTACGAGCAGTACTTC. The chain couples TRBV5-1 to TRBJ2-7; a weak D match, TRBD1 (6 bases). Per the germline V gene, CDR1 is SGHRS and CDR2 is YFSETQ. The CDR3 contains 13 residues.

This chain links TRBV2 with TRBJ2-3; possibly TRBD1 for D (5 bases). Deletions cut 3 bases from V and 4 bases from J, with 8 bases between. The CDR3 is made up of 13 amino acids. Germline V gene lookup returns CDR1 SNHLY and CDR2 FYNNEI. Here the CDR3 DNA reads TGTGCCAGCAGTGACAGGGTACCAGATACGCAGTATTTT. Protein product: CASSDRVPDTQYF.

The V gene is TRBV9, the J gene TRBJ2-7; 9 nucleotides line up with TRBD1. The ends lost 0 bases at V and 6 bases at J; junction bases unmatched: 1. CDR1 is SGDLS and CDR2 is YYNGEE in the germline V gene. The CDR3 extends over 13 amino acids. This CDR3 reads CASSVATGGEQYF. CDR3 in DNA: TGTGCCAGCAGCGTAGCGACAGGGGGCGAGCAGTACTTC.

A word on this clone: Additional DNA sequences in this sample encode the identical CDR3. This chain uses TRBV2 with TRBJ1-5, with TRBD1 identical over 10 bases. The germline CDR1 and CDR2 sequences are SNHLY and FYNNEI. The CDR3 sequence is 14 residues long. With V trimmed by 4 bases and J by 4 bases, 1 base remained unmatched. The CDR3 DNA reads TGTGCCAGCAGTGGGGACAGGGGAAATCAGCCCCAGCATTTT. This translates into CASSGDRGNQPQHF. The entire variable domain, with the rest obtained from reference TRBV2 and TRBJ1-5, is as follows: EPEVTQTPSHQVTQMGQEVILRCVPISNHLYFYWYRQILGQKVEFLVSFYNNEISEKSEIFDDQFSVERPDGSNFTLKIRSTKLEDSAMYFCASSGDRGNQPQHFGDGTRLSIL.

The chain links TRBV9 to TRBJ2-5, with 7 bases matching TRBD1. This CDR3 is 14 amino acids long. The germline V gene encodes CDR1 SGDLS and CDR2 YYNGEE. With V trimmed by 3 bases and J by 7 bases, 9 bases remained unmatched. The CDR3 here is CASSAEQGPATQYF. CDR3 DNA sequence: TGTGCCAGCAGCGCTGAACAGGGGCCCGCGACCCAGTACTTC.

This chain links TRBV6-1 with TRBJ1-4; maybe TRBD1 (5 bases). V lost 2 bases to trimming and J lost 8 bases, with 15 bases between them. Germline V gene data show CDR1 as MNHNS and CDR2 as SASEGT. The CDR3 spans 15 residues. The CDR3 loop is CASSELQGLGEKLFF. In nucleotides, the CDR3 is TGTGCCAGCAGTGAACTGCAGGGTCTTGGAGAAAAACTGTTTTTT.

In this sample, this clone turned up once. The chain employs TRBV2 and TRBJ1-2; 7 bases agree with TRBD1. This CDR3 contains 14 residues. Germline V lookup: CDR1 SNHLY, CDR2 FYNNEI. J was trimmed by 2 bases and V by 7 bases; bases with no gene match: 7. The CDR3 protein is CASTRQGPNYGYTF. The DNA for the CDR3 is TGTGCCAGCACCCGACAGGGCCCAAACTATGGCTACACCTTC. The whole variable domain, filled in from reference TRBV2 and TRBJ1-2, reads EPEVTQTPSHQVTQMGQEVILRCVPISNHLYFYWYRQILGQKVEFLVSFYNNEISEKSEIFDDQFSVERPDGSNFTLKIRSTKLEDSAMYFCASTRQGPNYGYTFGSGTRLTVV.

CDR3 region: CASSLVAVDTGELFF. The CDR3 nucleotides read TGTGCCAGCAGCTTGGTGGCAGTTGACACCGGGGAGCTGTTTTTT. This chain connects TRBV5-6 to TRBJ2-2, with D uncertain. Germline V gene sequence: CDR1 SGHDT, CDR2 YYEEEE. This CDR3 comprises 15 residues. Trimming cost V 0 bases and J 3 bases, with 9 bases left between them.

The chain couples TRBV7-2 to TRBJ1-2, with 8 bases that match TRBD1. Germline V gene lookup returns CDR1 SGHTA and CDR2 FQGNSA. With V trimmed by 5 bases and J by 10 bases, 9 bases remained unmatched. The length of the CDR3 is 13 residues. The CDR3 DNA follows: TGTGCCAGCAGCCCCCGGACAGGGTTTGACTACACCTTC. Translated, it gives CASSPRTGFDYTF. Full variable domain (rest looked up from reference TRBV7-2 and TRBJ1-2): GAGVSQSPSNKVTEKGKDVELRCDPISGHTALYWYRQSLGQGLEFLIYFQGNSAPDKSGLPSDRFSAERTGGSVSTLTIQRTQQEDSAVYLCASSPRTGFDYTFGSGTRLTVV.